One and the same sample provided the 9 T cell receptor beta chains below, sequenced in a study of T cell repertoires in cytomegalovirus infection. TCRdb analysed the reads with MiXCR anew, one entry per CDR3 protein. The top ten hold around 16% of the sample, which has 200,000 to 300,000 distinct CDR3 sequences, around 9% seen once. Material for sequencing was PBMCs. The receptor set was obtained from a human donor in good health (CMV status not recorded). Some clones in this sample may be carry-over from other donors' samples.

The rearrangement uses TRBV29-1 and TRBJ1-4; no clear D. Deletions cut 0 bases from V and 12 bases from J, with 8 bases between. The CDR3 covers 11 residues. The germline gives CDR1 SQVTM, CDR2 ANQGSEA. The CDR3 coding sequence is TGCAGCGTTGAAGAGCAGGTGGAACTGTTTTTT. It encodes CSVEEQVELFF.

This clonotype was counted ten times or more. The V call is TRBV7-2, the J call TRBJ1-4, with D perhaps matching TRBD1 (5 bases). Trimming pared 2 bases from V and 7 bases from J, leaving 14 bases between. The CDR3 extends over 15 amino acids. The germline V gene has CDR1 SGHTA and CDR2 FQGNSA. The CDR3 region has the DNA TGTGCCAGCAGCTTATCCGGATTTGGGGGTGAAAAACTGTTTTTT. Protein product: CASSLSGFGGEKLFF.

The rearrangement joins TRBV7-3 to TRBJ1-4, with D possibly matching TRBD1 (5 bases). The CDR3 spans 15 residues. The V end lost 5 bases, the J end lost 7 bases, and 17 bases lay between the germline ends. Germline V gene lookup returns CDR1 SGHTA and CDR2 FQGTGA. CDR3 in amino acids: CASSPGPGRAEKLFF. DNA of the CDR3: TGTGCCAGCAGCCCAGGGCCGGGCCGGGCTGAAAAACTGTTTTTT.

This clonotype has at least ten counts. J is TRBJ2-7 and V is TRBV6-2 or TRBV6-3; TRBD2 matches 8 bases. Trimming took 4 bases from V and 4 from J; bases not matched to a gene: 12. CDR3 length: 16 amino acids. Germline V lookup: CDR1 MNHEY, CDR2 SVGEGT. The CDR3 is CASSSSSGTRFYEQYF. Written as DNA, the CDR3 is TGTGCCAGCAGTTCCTCCTCCGGGACTAGGTTTTACGAGCAGTACTTC.

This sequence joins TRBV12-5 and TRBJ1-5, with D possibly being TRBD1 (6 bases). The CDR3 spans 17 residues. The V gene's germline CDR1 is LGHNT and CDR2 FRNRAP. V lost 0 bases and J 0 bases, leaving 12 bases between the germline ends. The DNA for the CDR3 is TGTGCTAGTGGTTTGGTACGGGGGCCTTATAGCAATCAGCCCCAGCATTTT. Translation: CASGLVRGPYSNQPQHF.

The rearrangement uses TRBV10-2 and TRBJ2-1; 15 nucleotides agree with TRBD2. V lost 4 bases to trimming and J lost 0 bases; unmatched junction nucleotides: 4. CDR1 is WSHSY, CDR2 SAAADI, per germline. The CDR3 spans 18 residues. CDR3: CASSGTSGRAGSYNEQFF. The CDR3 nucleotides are TGCGCCAGCAGTGGGACTAGCGGGAGGGCCGGCTCCTACAATGAGCAGTTCTTC.

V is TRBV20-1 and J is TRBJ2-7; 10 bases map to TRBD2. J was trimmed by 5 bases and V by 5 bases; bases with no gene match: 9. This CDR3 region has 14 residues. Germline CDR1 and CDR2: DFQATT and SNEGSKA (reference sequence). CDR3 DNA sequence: TGCAGTGCTGAACCGGGACTAGCGCCCGACGAGCAGTACTTC. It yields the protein CSAEPGLAPDEQYF.

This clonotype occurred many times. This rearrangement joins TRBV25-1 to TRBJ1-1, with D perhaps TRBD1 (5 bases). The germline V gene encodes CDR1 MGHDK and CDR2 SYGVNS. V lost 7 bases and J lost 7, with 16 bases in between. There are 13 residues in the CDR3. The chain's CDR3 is CASTVWGLNEAFF. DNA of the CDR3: TGTGCCAGCACCGTTTGGGGACTTAATGAAGCTTTCTTT. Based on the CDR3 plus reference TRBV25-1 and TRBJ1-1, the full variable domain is EADIYQTPRYLVIGTGKKITLECSQTMGHDKMYWYQQDPGMELHLIHYSYGVNSTEKGDLSSESTVSRIRTEHFPLTLESARPSHTSQYLCASTVWGLNEAFFGQGTRLTVV.

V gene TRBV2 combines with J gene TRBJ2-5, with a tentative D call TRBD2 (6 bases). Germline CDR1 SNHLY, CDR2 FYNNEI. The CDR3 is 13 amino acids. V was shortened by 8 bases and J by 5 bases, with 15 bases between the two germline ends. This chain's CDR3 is CASSGGLKETQYF. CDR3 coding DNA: TGTGCCAGCTCAGGAGGGCTTAAGGAGACCCAGTACTTC.